The TCR beta chain under discussion was sequenced for a study of blood T cell repertoires in COVID-19. Study at large: Sources were T cells, B-cell-depleted T cells, or PBMCs; the material itself was cDNA or gDNA.

The protocol was immunoSEQ multiplex PCR, while the TCRdb copy is restricted to in-frame clones and leaves out a portion. The sample lists 470,000 or so clones, approximately 83% occurring once. The germline V gene has CDR1 SGHTA and CDR2 FQGTGA. The CDR3 sequence is 16 residues long. V lost 5 bases to trimming and J lost 0 bases, with 16 bases between them. The TCR sequence derives from a human donor in a cohort sampled during active COVID-19. The sequenced material came from peripheral blood. The rearrangement joins TRBV7-3 to TRBJ1-1; a weak D match, TRBD1 (6 bases). DNA of the CDR3: TGTGCCAGCAGCACCCTGGGGGGGCCCTTGAACACTGAAGCTTTCTTT. Protein sequence: CASSTLGGPLNTEAFF.